This is a list of T cell receptor beta chains from one sample in a study of tumor-infiltrating lymphocytes in localized non-small cell lung cancer. Clones were sequenced by immunoSEQ multiplex PCR, and TCRdb holds only the in-frame ones, with some missing. This sample has about 10,000 clones, with roughly 80% found just once. The sample was uninvolved lung tissue not adjacent to the tumor. Source of these receptors: a human donor with non-small cell lung cancer. Each CDR3 is given with its conserved first and last residue.

V gene	CDR3 protein
TRBV19	CASTPTRTGNYGYTF
TRBV7-2	CASSFDFYTGELFF
TRBV4-1	CASSRGTGVGYGYTF
TRBV19	CASSKFRQGSFDGYTF
TRBV7-6	CASSSLGQGKAGELFF
TRBV6-4	CASSDPWGGSGTEQYF
TRBV7-3	CASSLSQGGNTEAFF
TRBV7-2	CASSLDQDGGAFF
TRBV7-2	CASRGAGDTQYF
TRBV19	CASRRTGSGYTF
TRBV5-1	CASSPGLAGSTDTQYF
TRBV4-2	CASSRWVGQGDVSNQPQHF
TRBV30	CASWTAGHEQYF
TRBV10-2	CASSATGMVTEAFF
TRBV5-4	CASSPETLSGRYNEQFF
TRBV5-1	CASSLVGSGYGYTF
TRBV7-8	CASSLAGDWNEKLFF
TRBV15	CATSTRDRRDGYTF
TRBV6-1	CASSPPGAANYGYTF
TRBV6-1	CASSLSRGYGYTF
TRBV7-9	CASSSTSWYTDTQYF
TRBV29-1	CSVGGPGGGETQYF
TRBV5-4	CASSFDRGFYEQYF
TRBV5-1	CASSPSPGQTYGYTF
TRBV5-6	CASSPWKGSNYGYTF
TRBV4-1	CASSQATGTRAFTDTQYF
TRBV12-5	CASDEERGSNTGELFF
TRBV10-2	CASSDGWTAYGYTF
TRBV11-3	CASSSPGTSGANEQFF
TRBV2	CASSESGQGEKLFF
TRBV2	CASRLQGGGQETQYF